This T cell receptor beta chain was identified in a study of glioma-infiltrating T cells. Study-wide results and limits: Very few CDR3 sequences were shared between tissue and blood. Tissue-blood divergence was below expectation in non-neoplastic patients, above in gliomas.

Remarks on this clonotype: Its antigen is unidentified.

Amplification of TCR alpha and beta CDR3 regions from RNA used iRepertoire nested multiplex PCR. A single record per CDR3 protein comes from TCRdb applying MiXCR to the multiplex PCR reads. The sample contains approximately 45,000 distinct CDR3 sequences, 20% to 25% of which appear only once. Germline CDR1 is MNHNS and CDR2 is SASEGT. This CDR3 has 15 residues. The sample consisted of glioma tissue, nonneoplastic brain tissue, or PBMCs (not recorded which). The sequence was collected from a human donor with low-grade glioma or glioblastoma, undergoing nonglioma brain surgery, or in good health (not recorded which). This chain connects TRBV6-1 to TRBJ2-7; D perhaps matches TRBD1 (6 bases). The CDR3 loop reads CVSSEAGTNRYEQYV. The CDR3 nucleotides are TGTGTTAGCAGTGAAGCCGGGACAAACCGTTACGAGCAGTACGTC.